The 24 T cell receptor beta chains in this list originate from one sample, sequenced in a study of blood T cells in healthy people across ages. A J-beta primer mix and a sample-barcoded 5' primer were used in a second PCR of about 7 to 12 cycles. TCRdb used MiXCR to reprocess the 5' RACE reads, holding one entry per CDR3 protein. The repertoire includes hundreds of thousands of distinct CDR3 sequences, around two fifths of them detected once, and around 30% sits in the top ten. The material sequenced was blood. The receptors originated from an elderly man in good health.

The rearrangement uses TRBV10-3 and TRBJ2-5; D may be TRBD2 (7 bases). The CDR3 totals 11 residues. The V gene's germline CDR1 is ENHRY and CDR2 SYGVKD. The V end lost 11 bases, the J end lost 5 bases, and 12 bases lay between the germline ends. The CDR3 region has the DNA TGTGCCGCGGGGGCGGGGGAGACCCAGTACTTC. Protein: CAAGAGETQYF.

Details on this clonotype: Germline is not matched at one junction end, which may reflect a read error. The rearrangement links TRBV12-3 or TRBV12-4 to TRBJ2-7, with a weak D call TRBD1 (5 bases). The CDR3 covers 14 residues. The CDR3 bases are TGTGCTAGCAGTTTTCACGACAGAGCCTACGAGCAGTACTTC. It encodes CASSFHDRAYEQYF.

This rearrangement joins TRBV6-5 to TRBJ2-3; 10 nucleotides line up with TRBD2. Trimming at V came to 5 bases and at J to 5 bases, leaving 10 bases not matched to a gene. The CDR3 contains 16 residues. The V gene's germline CDR1 is MNHEY and CDR2 SVGAGI. The CDR3 DNA sequence: TGTGCCAGCAGTCCCGGGACTAGCGTTCGCGGAGATACGCAGTATTTT. Its protein product is CASSPGTSVRGDTQYF.

Note on this clonotype: This may stem from a read error, because a much larger clone lies one nucleotide away. This sequence joins TRBV7-6 and TRBJ2-3, with 10 bases identical to TRBD1. The CDR3 loop spans 15 amino acids. Germline CDR1 SGHVS, CDR2 FNYEAQ. DNA of the CDR3: TGTGCCAGCAGCTACTATAGACAGGGGGCAGATACGCGGTATTTT. Protein product: CASSYYRQGADTRYF.

This chain joins TRBV6-5 and TRBJ2-1, with 9 positions matching TRBD1. The ends lost 0 bases at V and 7 bases at J; junction bases unmatched: 7. CDR1 MNHEY and CDR2 SVGAGI come from the germline V gene. This CDR3 has 16 residues. CDR3 coding DNA: TGTGCCAGCAGTTACTCCGGGACAGGGACGGGAAATGAGCAGTTCTTC. This codes for CASSYSGTGTGNEQFF.

V usage is TRBV7-9 and J usage is TRBJ1-1, with TRBD1 as a possible D gene (5 bases). The CDR3 contains 15 residues. Germline lookup yields CDR1 SEHNR and CDR2 FQNEAQ (reference sequence). V was cut by 1 base and J by 2 bases, with 11 bases left in between. CDR3 bases: TGTGCCAGCAGCTTAGTAGTCGGGGCCAACACTGAAGCTTTCTTT. Protein: CASSLVVGANTEAFF.

This clonotype was detected a few times. The CDR3 loop reads CASSLGQGIGGANVLTF. CDR3 DNA sequence: TGTGCCAGCAGCTTGGGACAGGGTATAGGAGGGGCCAACGTCCTGACTTTC. The gene calls are TRBV7-3 and TRBJ2-6, with 9 positions matching TRBD1. CDR3 length: 17 amino acids. CDR1 is SGHTA, CDR2 FQGTGA, per germline. The J segment lost 4 bases and the V segment lost 3 bases, leaving 7 bases of the junction unmatched.

As concerns this clonotype: One junction end disagrees with the germline gene, perhaps due to a read error. The gene calls are TRBV7-7 and TRBJ1-2; no clear D. CDR1 and CDR2 from the germline V gene are SSHAT and FNYEAQ (reference sequence). CDR3 length equals 15 residues. The CDR3 DNA sequence: TGTGCTAGCAGCTTAGCGGCAGCGGCCGGAGGAAACTACACCTTC. Translation gives CASSLAAAAGGNYTF.

The V gene is TRBV6-4, the J gene TRBJ2-2; D remains ambiguous. Germline CDR1 is MRHNA and CDR2 is SNTAGT. This CDR3 is 14 amino acids long. Trimming left V 4 bases short and J 4 bases short, with 10 bases between. CDR3 protein: CASSVTVFTGELFF. As DNA, the CDR3 is TGTGCCAGCAGTGTAACAGTCTTCACCGGGGAGCTGTTTTTT.

The chain employs TRBV7-2 and TRBJ2-2; D possibly uses TRBD1 or TRBD2 (6 bases each). Germline V CDR1 and CDR2: SGHTA, FQGNSA. V lost 6 bases and J 5 bases, leaving 16 bases between the germline ends. The CDR3 runs to 15 residues. The CDR3 sequence is CASRRMEGGTGELFF. Written as DNA, the CDR3 is TGTGCCAGCAGACGTATGGAGGGGGGTACCGGGGAGCTGTTTTTT.

On this clonotype itself: The junction departs from germline at one end; a sequencing error may be responsible. The rearrangement uses TRBV5-1 and TRBJ2-5; 9 nucleotides match TRBD1. This CDR3 has 14 residues. Per germline, CDR1 SGHRS and CDR2 YFSETQ. The DNA of the CDR3 is TGCGCCTGCAGCTCCACCGGGACAGGGTTAGAGCAGTACTTC. Amino acid sequence: CACSSTGTGLEQYF.

The rearrangement links TRBV12-3 or TRBV12-4 to TRBJ1-3; no clear D. Trimming pared 7 bases from V and 4 bases from J, leaving 20 bases between. The CDR3 runs to 16 residues. The CDR3 sequence is CASNFASGRAGNTIYF. The CDR3 region has the DNA TGTGCCAGCAACTTCGCATCGGGGAGGGCAGGAAACACCATATATTTT.

This clonotype was found a few times. The chain employs TRBV28 and TRBJ1-5, with D perhaps TRBD1 (6 bases). Trimming removed 4 bases from V and 2 bases from J, with 15 bases in between. This CDR3 region has 16 residues. The germline V gene has CDR1 MDHEN and CDR2 SYDVKM. In DNA form, the CDR3 reads TGTGCCAGCAGTTCGCCGTCCAGGGGCCGCAATCAGCCCCAGCATTTT. Its protein is CASSSPSRGRNQPQHF.

Comments on this clonotype: A much larger clone differs from this one at a single base, so this may be a read error. J is TRBJ2-7 and V is TRBV28; 7 positions match TRBD1. Germline V gene lookup returns CDR1 MDHEN and CDR2 SYDVKM. V lost 5 bases to trimming and J lost 7 bases; unmatched junction nucleotides: 14. The CDR3 extends over 15 amino acids. CDR3 amino acids: CASSPRTGQGNEQYF. The DNA of the CDR3 is TGTGCCAGCAGTCCCCGGACAGGTCAAGGGAATGAGCAGTACTTC.

About this clonotype: This may arise from a read error, as a much more abundant clone is one base away. This chain joins TRBV28 and TRBJ1-2, with 8 nucleotides matching TRBD1. The ends lost 7 bases at V and 13 bases at J; junction bases unmatched: 8. The V gene's germline CDR1 is MDHEN and CDR2 SYDVKM. The CDR3 is 11 amino acids. The CDR3: CASNSNRGCTF. The CDR3 nucleotides are TGTGCCAGCAATTCCAACAGGGGGTGCACCTTC.

Ten or more counts support this clonotype. The rearrangement joins TRBV20-1 to TRBJ1-2, with D possibly being TRBD1 (6 bases). The length of the CDR3 is 14 residues. V was pared by 3 bases and J by 8 bases, with 19 bases between. Germline CDR1 is DFQATT and CDR2 is SNEGSKA (reference sequence). CDR3 DNA: TGCAGTGCTAGGTGGGGGGGCGCAAATCGGGGCTACACCTTC. Protein: CSARWGGANRGYTF.

Details on this clonotype: A junction end diverges from the germline sequence, so it may reflect a read error. The chain has TRBV11-2 and TRBJ2-7; D might be TRBD2 (5 bases). This CDR3 spans 14 amino acids. Per germline, CDR1 SGHAT and CDR2 FQNNGV. The CDR3 nucleotides read TGTGCCAGCAGCTTAGACGCGGGCTCCAACGAGCAGTACTTC. Its translation: CASSLDAGSNEQYF.

This clonotype was counted between two and nine times. V and J are TRBV7-2 and TRBJ1-5; no clear D gene. The CDR3 length is 16 residues. Trimming pared 3 bases from V and 0 bases from J, leaving 12 bases between. Germline V gene data show CDR1 as SGHTA and CDR2 as FQGNSA. CDR3 amino acids: CASSFENPFSNQPQHF. CDR3 sequence (DNA): TGTGCCAGCAGCTTCGAGAATCCTTTTAGCAATCAGCCCCAGCATTTT.

V is TRBV7-2 and J is TRBJ1-6; TRBD1 is a possible D gene (5 bases). V gave up 5 bases and J gave up 4 bases, with 15 bases separating them. From germline, CDR1 is SGHTA and CDR2 FQGNSA. This CDR3 has 16 residues. The CDR3 DNA is TGTGCCAGCAGCCCCAGCCGACAGTCTTATAATTCACCCCTCCACTTT. It specifies CASSPSRQSYNSPLHF.

The V gene is TRBV7-2, the J gene TRBJ2-5; 10 bases fit TRBD2. V dropped 5 bases and J dropped 5; count of bases not matched to a gene: 8. Germline lookup yields CDR1 SGHTA and CDR2 FQGNSA. This CDR3 has 15 amino acids. CDR3 sequence reads: CASSRPAGGRETQYF. Here the CDR3 DNA reads TGTGCCAGCAGCAGACCAGCGGGGGGGCGTGAGACCCAGTACTTC. Full variable domain (outside the CDR3, taken from reference TRBV7-2 and TRBJ2-5): GAGVSQSPSNKVTEKGKDVELRCDPISGHTALYWYRQSLGQGLEFLIYFQGNSAPDKSGLPSDRFSAERTGGSVSTLTIQRTQQEDSAVYLCASSRPAGGRETQYFGPGTRLLVL.

This clonotype turned up a few times. The genes are TRBV5-6 and TRBJ2-6; D unclear. V lost 4 bases and J 0 bases, leaving 5 bases between the germline ends. The CDR3 has 14 amino acids. Germline V gene data show CDR1 as SGHDT and CDR2 as YYEEEE. This chain's CDR3 is CASSVDSGANVLTF. The CDR3 bases are TGTGCCAGCAGCGTAGACTCTGGGGCCAACGTCCTGACTTTC.

The chain carries TRBV24-1 and TRBJ2-7; 10 bases line up with TRBD2. The trim removed 3 bases at V and 3 bases at J, leaving 7 bases unmatched. Germline assignment: CDR1 KGHDR and CDR2 SFDVKD. The CDR3 sequence is 16 residues long. The CDR3 DNA reads as TGTGCCACCAGTGATGCTAGCGGGAGATCCGTCTACGAGCAGTACTTC. This gives the protein CATSDASGRSVYEQYF.

This clonotype was observed once. A much larger clone differs by one base, so this may be a read error. The gene calls are TRBV29-1 and TRBJ2-4; 12 bases line up with TRBD2. CDR1 and CDR2 (germline): SQVTM, ANQGSEA. Trimming removed 3 bases from V and 15 bases from J; junction bases left unmatched: 9. There are 13 residues in the CDR3. This CDR3 reads CSVDSSGRGERYF. DNA of the CDR3: TGCAGCGTTGACTCTAGCGGGAGGGGCGAGCGGTACTTC. The full variable domain, its missing parts supplied by reference TRBV29-1 and TRBJ2-4, is SAVISQKPSRDICQRGTSLTIQCQVDSQVTMMFWYRQQPGQSLTLIATANQGSEATYESGFVIDKFPISRPNLTFSTLTVSNMSPEDSSIYLCSVDSSGRGERYFGAGTRLSVL.

This chain links TRBV10-3 with TRBJ2-5, with D possibly TRBD1 on 6 matching bases. The V end lost 2 bases, the J end lost 5 bases, and 15 bases lay between the germline ends. The germline V gene encodes CDR1 ENHRY and CDR2 SYGVKD. This CDR3 spans 15 amino acids. The CDR3 nucleotides read TGTGCCATCAGTGAGGGGTCAGGGGTCGGTGAGACCCAGTACTTC. This codes for CAISEGSGVGETQYF.